The subject of this entry is one T cell receptor beta chain. As yet, its antigen is unknown. Using its own MiXCR run on the RT-PCR reads, TCRdb lists one record per CDR3 protein. This sample has some 500,000 distinct CDR3 sequences; 10% to 15% occur once, and the top ten carry 10% to 15%. The data stem from a study of response to subunit inactivated influenza vaccine. Study-level findings and limits: Few additional T cells are recruited per seasonal influenza vaccination, authors suggested.

This CDR3 is 16 amino acids long. Per germline, CDR1 LGHDT and CDR2 YNNKEL (reference sequence). The junction had 7 bases not matched to a gene; V was cut back by 1 base and J by 6 bases. Sequenced here: PBMCs from blood, sampled roughly 48 days after vaccination. The sequence was collected from a middle-aged man who received an inactivated influenza vaccine. The rearrangement uses TRBV3-1 and TRBJ2-1; 9 bases fit TRBD2. The CDR3 region has the DNA TGTGCCAGCAGCCAAGTCAGGTCTAGCGGGGCCAATGAGCAGTTCTTC. This gives the protein CASSQVRSSGANEQFF.